Below, 17 T cell receptor beta chains from the same sample are listed, as sequenced in a study of T cells in Graves' hyperthyroidism and ophthalmopathy. Regions amplified from RNA transcripts were the TCR beta CDR3 regions. A first-round RT-PCR of the TCR CDR3 used the HTBI primer set. MiXCR, run by TCRdb on the multiplex PCR reads, gives a single entry per CDR3 protein. In the table there are about 690,000 distinct CDR3 sequences, 17% of which are singletons. The sequenced material came from blood. The source is a man over 45 with Graves' hyperthyroidism.

This clonotype was counted ten times or more. The chain carries TRBV12-3 or TRBV12-4 and TRBJ2-2, with TRBD2 matching over 13 bases. Unmatched junction bases numbered 11, after V lost 6 bases and J lost 1 base. CDR3 size: 19 residues. CDR3 loop: CASRFYPRLAGGNTGELFF. DNA of the CDR3: TGTGCCAGCAGATTCTACCCTAGACTAGCGGGAGGGAACACCGGGGAGCTGTTTTTT.

The chain has TRBV12-3 or TRBV12-4 and TRBJ2-7; no reliable D call. Trimming removed 3 bases from V and 6 bases from J, with 6 bases in between. The CDR3 is made up of 11 amino acids. The CDR3 loop reads CASSFGTEQYF. CDR3 DNA sequence: TGTGCCAGCAGTTTTGGTACCGAGCAGTACTTC.

The sample holds one count of this clonotype. The rearrangement links TRBV10-3 to TRBJ2-1, with TRBD2 matching 7 bases. The V gene's germline CDR1 is ENHRY and CDR2 SYGVKD. The V and J ends lost 4 bases and 7 bases, in that order; junction bases with no gene match: 7. The CDR3 length is 14 residues. The CDR3, as DNA: TGTGCCATCAGTGCAGCGGGATCGGGAAATGAGCAGTTCTTC. Translating it yields CAISAAGSGNEQFF.

The chain couples TRBV24-1 to TRBJ2-2, with D perhaps matching TRBD2 (6 bases). The CDR3 contains 15 residues. Per germline, CDR1 KGHDR and CDR2 SFDVKD. V lost 2 bases to trimming and J lost 3 bases, with 9 bases between them. Here the CDR3 reads CATSDWEEDTGELFF. The CDR3 DNA follows: TGTGCCACCAGTGATTGGGAGGAGGACACCGGGGAGCTGTTTTTT.

This sequence joins TRBV6-2 or TRBV6-3 and TRBJ1-5, with 8 bases identical to TRBD1. This CDR3 has 16 residues. Germline CDR1 is MNHEY and CDR2 is SVGEGT. V lost 1 base and J lost 6; bases outside the gene matches: 8. Here the CDR3 DNA reads TGTGCCAGCAGTTACTGGGACAGGTTGTCTGGTCAGCCCCAGCATTTT. This codes for CASSYWDRLSGQPQHF.

On this clonotype itself: A much larger clone is a single base away; this may be a read error. V and J are TRBV6-1 and TRBJ2-7, with 10 bases matching TRBD2. Germline trimming cut 6 bases from V and 7 bases from J; bases unmatched to any gene: 18. The germline V gene encodes CDR1 MNHNS and CDR2 SASEGT. The CDR3 runs 17 residues. The CDR3 loop reads CASRVTSGKYLEGEQYF. The CDR3 DNA reads as TGTGCCAGCAGGGTTACTAGCGGGAAGTACCTTGAGGGGGAGCAGTACTTC.

The sample holds many counts of this clonotype. V gene TRBV27 combines with J gene TRBJ2-5; 9 nucleotides match TRBD1. Per the germline V gene, CDR1 is MNHEY and CDR2 is SMNVEV (reference sequence). The J segment lost 5 bases and the V segment lost 3 bases, leaving 7 bases of the junction unmatched. The CDR3 is 15 residues long. CDR3 sequence reads: CASSFLQGAQETQYF. The CDR3 DNA sequence: TGTGCCAGCAGTTTTCTACAGGGGGCTCAGGAGACCCAGTACTTC.

The CDR3 DNA reads TGTGCCAGCAGCAAGCACGGGACAGACCCGAACACTGAAGCTTTCTTT. It yields the protein CASSKHGTDPNTEAFF. The V call is TRBV7-9, the J call TRBJ1-1; TRBD1 matches 7 bases. This CDR3 has 16 residues. Germline V lookup: CDR1 SEHNR, CDR2 FQNEAQ (reference sequence). With 5 bases clipped from V and 1 base from J, the junction kept 10 bases outside the gene matches.

The genes are TRBV2 and TRBJ2-1; 7 bases are shared with TRBD2. This CDR3 is built from 16 residues. The germline V gene has CDR1 SNHLY and CDR2 FYNNEI. V trimming: 3 bases; J trimming: 5 bases; junction bases outside the gene matches: 10. In DNA form, the CDR3 reads TGTGCCAGCAGTGAGGGGAGGGGAGCGGTTAACAATGAGCAGTTCTTC. Its translation is CASSEGRGAVNNEQFF.

This clonotype showed up just a few times. The chain uses TRBV6-1 and TRBJ2-2; 8 bases are a match to TRBD2. Per germline, CDR1 MNHNS and CDR2 SASEGT. With V trimmed by 5 bases and J by 5 bases, 7 bases remained unmatched. The CDR3 has 15 residues. The CDR3 region is CASSPLAESTGELFF. The CDR3 coding sequence is TGTGCCAGCAGTCCACTAGCGGAGAGTACCGGGGAGCTGTTTTTT.

This clonotype was counted a few times. In DNA form, the CDR3 reads TGCGCCAGCAGCTATAAATTCGGGGACACTGAAGCTTTCTTT. Encoded protein: CASSYKFGDTEAFF. V gene TRBV5-1 combines with J gene TRBJ1-1; D is unresolved. This CDR3 spans 14 amino acids. Per the germline V gene, CDR1 is SGHRS and CDR2 is YFSETQ. V gave up 3 bases and J gave up 3 bases, with 12 bases separating them.

The DNA for the CDR3 is TGTGCCAGCTCACCACCGCTAGCGAGGAGCTCCTACAATGAGCAGTTCTTC. It specifies CASSPPLARSSYNEQFF. The V gene is TRBV18, the J gene TRBJ2-1; D possibly corresponds to TRBD2 (6 bases). Trimming took 0 bases from V and 0 from J, leaving 12 bases between them. Germline-derived CDR1 and CDR2 are KGHSH and LQKENI. The CDR3 runs 17 residues.

The V and J genes are TRBV4-1 and TRBJ2-3, with a possible D match to TRBD1 (5 bases). Germline CDR1 and CDR2: MGHRA and YSYEKL. Trimming took off 4 bases at V and 2 bases at J, with 13 bases between the two ends. CDR3 length: 15 residues. Here the CDR3 DNA reads TGCGCCAGCAGCCCCAGACAGTCCTTCACAGATACGCAGTATTTT. Translated: CASSPRQSFTDTQYF.

The rearrangement links TRBV29-1 to TRBJ2-7; 8 bases map to TRBD1. The CDR3 spans 13 residues. V trimming: 1 base; J trimming: 6 bases; junction bases outside the gene matches: 5. Germline V gene lookup returns CDR1 SQVTM and CDR2 ANQGSEA. This CDR3 is CSVEAGRGLEQYF. As DNA, the CDR3 is TGCAGCGTTGAAGCTGGCAGGGGGCTCGAGCAGTACTTC.

Many counts were recorded for this clonotype. J is TRBJ2-1 and V is TRBV7-2; 12 nucleotides agree with TRBD2. Looked up from germline, CDR1 is SGHTA and CDR2 is FQGNSA. This CDR3 has 15 amino acids. Trimming took 1 base from V and 9 from J; bases not matched to a gene: 4. CDR3 in amino acids: CASSLGLAGAGEQFF. The CDR3 nucleotides are TGTGCCAGCAGCTTAGGACTAGCGGGAGCCGGTGAGCAGTTCTTC.

The chain uses TRBV7-2 and TRBJ1-1; D possibly corresponds to TRBD1 (5 bases). The CDR3 covers 13 residues. Trimming stripped 3 bases from V and 7 bases from J, with 12 bases between. Germline lookup yields CDR1 SGHTA and CDR2 FQGNSA. CDR3: CASSFSRDREAFF. CDR3 DNA: TGTGCCAGCAGCTTTTCCCGGGACCGTGAAGCTTTCTTT.

Comment on this clonotype: One base away lies a much larger clone, so this may be a sequencing read error. The conserved phenylalanine or tryptophan is not found at the CDR3 terminus, so this likely reflects a read error. This rearrangement joins TRBV28 to TRBJ1-1; D perhaps matches TRBD1 (5 bases). The CDR3 spans 12 residues. Germline loops: CDR1 MDHEN, CDR2 SYDVKM. The ends were cut back, 6 bases at V and 9 bases at J, with 14 bases in the middle. CDR3 sequence: CASRKLGLKAFL. In DNA form, the CDR3 reads TGTGCCAGCAGAAAACTGGGACTGAAAGCTTTCTTA.